The 22 T cell receptor beta chains below come from one sample, sequenced in a study of human T cells and chemical hapten exposure. TCRdb re-called the RACE reads with MiXCR, one entry per CDR3 protein. Here the sample spans around 260,000 distinct CDR3 sequences, over 8% being singletons. Sample time point: pre-sensitization, week 0. Treatment indicated: therapeutic diphenylcyclopropenone sensitization with weekly scalp DPC. The sample in question was whole blood, obtained in connection with sensitization to the hapten diphenylcyclopropenone (DPC). The receptors were gathered from a woman aged 40 to 50 with alopecia areata. Some clones in this sample may be carry-over from other donors' samples.

In this sample, this clonotype turned up many times. V is TRBV7-2 and J is TRBJ2-1; D unclear. The V gene's germline CDR1 is SGHTA and CDR2 FQGNSA. V was cut by 3 bases and J by 9 bases, with 15 bases left in between. This CDR3 region has 14 residues. CDR3: CASSFGRPRGEQFF. The CDR3 bases are TGTGCCAGCAGCTTCGGTCGCCCAAGAGGTGAGCAGTTCTTC.

The chain is built from TRBV27 and TRBJ2-4, with 12 bases that match TRBD1. This CDR3 spans 14 amino acids. Germline lookup yields CDR1 MNHEY and CDR2 SMNVEV (reference sequence). The junction had 4 bases not matched to a gene; V was cut back by 6 bases and J by 7 bases. CDR3 region: CASRGQGAGNIQYF. The CDR3 DNA sequence: TGTGCCAGCAGGGGACAGGGGGCTGGGAACATTCAGTACTTC.

This clonotype was counted a few times. The V and J genes are TRBV7-9 and TRBJ2-3; 8 positions match TRBD2. The trim removed 5 bases at V and 4 bases at J, leaving 2 bases unmatched. Per the germline V gene, CDR1 is SEHNR and CDR2 is FQNEAQ (reference sequence). The CDR3 loop spans 13 amino acids. CDR3 nucleotide sequence: TGTGCCAGCAGCAGTAGCGGGGCAGATACGCAGTATTTT. It encodes CASSSSGADTQYF.

This clonotype appeared many times. This chain joins TRBV4-3 and TRBJ2-1, with a possible D match to TRBD2 (5 bases). V lost 4 bases to trimming and J lost 8 bases, with 12 bases between them. CDR3 length: 13 amino acids. Germline lookup yields CDR1 LGHNA and CDR2 YSLEER. CDR3 nucleotide sequence: TGCGCCAGCAGCCGCCAAGTCGGGGATGAGCAGTTCTTC. As protein: CASSRQVGDEQFF.

The chain has TRBV5-1 and TRBJ2-2; D ambiguous. CDR1 SGHRS and CDR2 YFSETQ come from the germline V gene. Trimming left V 4 bases short and J 5 bases short, with 9 bases between. This CDR3 has 13 residues. The CDR3 region has the DNA TGCGCCAGCAGCCTCCAGTATACCGGGGAGCTGTTTTTT. Its protein is CASSLQYTGELFF.

The J gene is TRBJ2-3, the V gene TRBV4-3, with 7 bases matching TRBD1. Losses at the gene ends were 0 bases for V and 2 bases for J; bases not matched to a gene: 2. The CDR3 covers 15 residues. The germline V gene has CDR1 LGHNA and CDR2 YSLEER. The CDR3 loop reads CASSQDRGYTDTQYF. The CDR3 DNA is TGCGCCAGCAGCCAAGACAGGGGGTACACAGATACGCAGTATTTT.

The V and J genes are TRBV5-1 and TRBJ1-1; 7 bases agree with TRBD1. Trimming cost V 4 bases and J 5 bases; bases outside gene matches: 8. This CDR3 is 14 amino acids long. Germline values: CDR1 SGHRS, CDR2 YFSETQ. In nucleotides, the CDR3 is TGCGCCAGCAGCCCCCAGGGGGAGGGTACTGAAGCTTTCTTT. Amino acids: CASSPQGEGTEAFF. Full variable domain (outside the CDR3, taken from reference TRBV5-1 and TRBJ1-1): KAGVTQTPRYLIKTRGQQVTLSCSPISGHRSVSWYQQTPGQGLQFLFEYFSETQRNKGNFPGRFSGRQFSNSRSEMNVSTLELGDSALYLCASSPQGEGTEAFFGQGTRLTVV.

This clonotype has a handful of counts. V usage is TRBV5-1 and J usage is TRBJ2-3, with 12 bases aligning to TRBD2. Germline V gene sequence: CDR1 SGHRS, CDR2 YFSETQ. This CDR3 has 17 amino acids. Unmatched junction bases numbered 11, after V lost 5 bases and J lost 4 bases. CDR3 in DNA: TGCGCCAGCAGTCGCGGACTAGCGGGAATAACGCCAGATACGCAGTATTTT. Translation: CASSRGLAGITPDTQYF. Complete variable domain (other parts from reference TRBV5-1 and TRBJ2-3): KAGVTQTPRYLIKTRGQQVTLSCSPISGHRSVSWYQQTPGQGLQFLFEYFSETQRNKGNFPGRFSGRQFSNSRSEMNVSTLELGDSALYLCASSRGLAGITPDTQYFGPGTRLTVL.

This clonotype was detected a few times. The chain recombines TRBV5-1 with TRBJ1-2; the D is unclear. The CDR3 loop spans 15 amino acids. From germline, CDR1 is SGHRS and CDR2 YFSETQ. V gave up 0 bases and J gave up 1 base, with 10 bases separating them. The CDR3 DNA follows: TGCGCCAGCAGCTTGGGGACGGAGCATAACTATGGCTACACCTTC. Its translation is CASSLGTEHNYGYTF.

The table lists this clonotype with many counts. This sequence may be a read error, since a much larger clone differs from it by one base. This sequence joins TRBV27 and TRBJ1-1; 7 bases line up with TRBD1. CDR3 length: 13 amino acids. After removal of 6 bases from V and 0 bases from J, the junction contained 1 base not matched to a gene. Per the germline V gene, CDR1 is MNHEY and CDR2 is SMNVEV (reference sequence). The DNA of the CDR3 is TGTGCCAGCAGCCAGGGGGTGAACACTGAAGCTTTCTTT. Translating gives CASSQGVNTEAFF.

This clonotype was seen more than once but under ten times. This chain uses TRBV10-3 with TRBJ2-3; 8 bases fit TRBD1. V was clipped by 4 bases and J by 2 bases; unmatched bases: 5. Looked up from germline, CDR1 is ENHRY and CDR2 is SYGVKD. CDR3 length: 15 residues. The chain's CDR3 is CAISGKDRATDTQYF. The CDR3 DNA follows: TGTGCCATCAGTGGAAAGGACAGGGCCACAGATACGCAGTATTTT.

Many counts were recorded for this clonotype. The V and J genes are TRBV11-1 and TRBJ2-2; D unresolved. Trimming shortened V by 6 bases and J by 2 bases, and 7 bases separated the two germline ends. The length of the CDR3 is 13 residues. From germline, CDR1 is SGHAT and CDR2 FQDESV (reference sequence). CDR3 sequence: CASRAGNTGELFF. CDR3 nucleotide sequence: TGTGCCAGCAGAGCAGGAAACACCGGGGAGCTGTTTTTT.

This clonotype was recorded many times. CDR3 protein: CASSRQAGELFF. The CDR3 bases are TGTGCCAGCAGCCGACAGGCCGGGGAGCTGTTTTTT. The chain has TRBV7-3 and TRBJ2-2; perhaps TRBD1 as D (6 bases). Trimming removed 5 bases from V and 6 bases from J, with 7 bases in between. Germline CDR1 reads SGHTA; CDR2 reads FQGTGA. The CDR3 totals 12 residues.

This sequence joins TRBV12-3 or TRBV12-4 and TRBJ1-2; 9 bases align to TRBD1. The CDR3 has 14 amino acids. Unmatched junction bases numbered 4, after V lost 2 bases and J lost 6 bases. The CDR3 DNA follows: TGTGCCAGCAGTTTACAACAGGGGGCCGATGGCTACACCTTC. Translating it yields CASSLQQGADGYTF.

The chain recombines TRBV7-9 with TRBJ1-3; TRBD1 matches at 7 bases. The V gene end was trimmed by 5 bases and the J gene end by 2 bases; junction bases not matched to a gene: 9. Germline V lookup: CDR1 SEHNR, CDR2 FQNEAQ (reference sequence). The CDR3 covers 16 residues. CDR3 sequence (DNA): TGTGCCAGCAGCCCGCGACAGACAGGGACTGGAAACACCATATATTTT. Translation gives CASSPRQTGTGNTIYF.

This clonotype was detected ten times or more. The chain employs TRBV29-1 and TRBJ2-6; 11 nucleotides line up with TRBD2. The V gene end was trimmed by 4 bases and the J gene end by 2 bases; junction bases not matched to a gene: 7. This CDR3 has 17 amino acids. The germline V gene has CDR1 SQVTM and CDR2 ANQGSEA. The CDR3 region is CSVAELAGGPGANVLTF. The CDR3 DNA reads TGCAGCGTTGCGGAATTAGCGGGAGGGCCTGGGGCCAACGTCCTGACTTTC.

This clonotype has ten or more counts. V usage is TRBV6-4 and J usage is TRBJ2-7, with D possibly TRBD2 on 5 matching bases. The CDR3 runs 14 residues. CDR1 and CDR2 (germline): MRHNA, SNTAGT. V was shortened by 2 bases and J by 0 bases, with 8 bases between the two germline ends. Here the CDR3 DNA reads TGTGCCAGCAGTGACGGAGGTAGCTCCTACGAGCAGTACTTC. Amino acids: CASSDGGSSYEQYF.

This chain links TRBV20-1 with TRBJ2-2; D is uncertain. V lost 4 bases, J lost 4 bases, and 25 bases lay in between. CDR3 length: 18 amino acids. Germline values: CDR1 DFQATT, CDR2 SNEGSKA (reference sequence). CDR3 coding DNA: TGCAGTGCTATAAATACCGGGTTATCATGGAAAGGCACCGGGGAGCTGTTTTTT. It encodes CSAINTGLSWKGTGELFF.

This clonotype was detected only a few times. The chain employs TRBV4-1 and TRBJ2-1; D is possibly TRBD2 (6 bases). CDR3 length: 11 residues. The germline V and J ends were trimmed by 4 bases and 11 bases, with 9 bases remaining between them. The germline V gene has CDR1 MGHRA and CDR2 YSYEKL. CDR3 coding DNA: TGCGCCAGCAGCCGCGGGGTAAAGCAGTTCTTC. The encoded protein is CASSRGVKQFF.

V gene TRBV11-2 combines with J gene TRBJ2-3; D gene unclear. V lost 1 base to trimming and J lost 0 bases, with 8 bases between them. The germline gives CDR1 SGHAT, CDR2 FQNNGV. The CDR3 runs 15 residues. The CDR3 DNA reads TGTGCCAGCAGCTTAGTCACCAGAAGCACAGATACGCAGTATTTT. The encoded protein is CASSLVTRSTDTQYF.

This clonotype was seen ten or more times. The V and J genes are TRBV12-3 or TRBV12-4 and TRBJ2-6; 11 bases are a match to TRBD2. CDR3 length equals 19 residues. J gave up 1 base and V 6 bases, and 11 bases lay outside the gene matches. The CDR3 DNA reads as TGTGCCAGCAGCCCAAGGACTAGCGGGTTCTTTTCTGGGGCCAACGTCCTGACTTTC. It encodes CASSPRTSGFFSGANVLTF.

This rearrangement joins TRBV5-1 to TRBJ2-6; 10 bases fit TRBD2. Germline V CDR1 and CDR2: SGHRS, YFSETQ. This CDR3 region has 19 residues. Trimming took 5 bases from V and 0 from J; bases not matched to a gene: 11. The CDR3 sequence: CASRPGTSADYSGANVLTF. CDR3 in DNA: TGCGCCAGCAGACCCGGGACTAGCGCTGATTACTCTGGGGCCAACGTCCTGACTTTC.